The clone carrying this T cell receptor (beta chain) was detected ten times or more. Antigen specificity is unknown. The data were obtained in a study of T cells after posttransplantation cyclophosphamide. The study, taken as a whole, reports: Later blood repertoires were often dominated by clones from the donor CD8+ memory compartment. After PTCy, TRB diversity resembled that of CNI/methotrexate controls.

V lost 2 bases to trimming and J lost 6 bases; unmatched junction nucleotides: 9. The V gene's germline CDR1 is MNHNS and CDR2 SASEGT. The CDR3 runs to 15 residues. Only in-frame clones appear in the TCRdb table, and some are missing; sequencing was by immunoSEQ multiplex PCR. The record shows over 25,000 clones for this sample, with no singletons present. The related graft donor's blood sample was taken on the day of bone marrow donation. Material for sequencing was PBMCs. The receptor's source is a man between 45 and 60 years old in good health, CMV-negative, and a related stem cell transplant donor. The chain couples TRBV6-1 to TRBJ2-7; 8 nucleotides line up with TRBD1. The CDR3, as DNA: TGTGCCAGCAGTGAATGGCCCGGACAGGGCCGCGAGCAGTACTTC. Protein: CASSEWPGQGREQYF.